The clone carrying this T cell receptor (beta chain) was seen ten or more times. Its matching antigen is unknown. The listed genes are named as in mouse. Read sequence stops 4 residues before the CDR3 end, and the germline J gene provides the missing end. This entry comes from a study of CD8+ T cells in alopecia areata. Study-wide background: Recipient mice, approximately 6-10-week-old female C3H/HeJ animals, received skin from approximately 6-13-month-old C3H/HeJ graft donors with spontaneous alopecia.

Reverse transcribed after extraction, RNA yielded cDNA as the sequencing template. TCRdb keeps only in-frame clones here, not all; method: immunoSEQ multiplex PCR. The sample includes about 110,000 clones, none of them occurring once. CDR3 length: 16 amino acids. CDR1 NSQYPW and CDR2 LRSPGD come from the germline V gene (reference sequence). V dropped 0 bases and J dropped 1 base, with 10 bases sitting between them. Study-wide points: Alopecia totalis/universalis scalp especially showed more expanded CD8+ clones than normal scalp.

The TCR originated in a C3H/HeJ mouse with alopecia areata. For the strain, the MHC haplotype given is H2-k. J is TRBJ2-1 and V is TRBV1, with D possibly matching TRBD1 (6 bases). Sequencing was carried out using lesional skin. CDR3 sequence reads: CTCSADPQGNYAEQFF. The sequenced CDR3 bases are TGCACCTGCAGTGCAGATCCCCAGGGGAACTATGCT.